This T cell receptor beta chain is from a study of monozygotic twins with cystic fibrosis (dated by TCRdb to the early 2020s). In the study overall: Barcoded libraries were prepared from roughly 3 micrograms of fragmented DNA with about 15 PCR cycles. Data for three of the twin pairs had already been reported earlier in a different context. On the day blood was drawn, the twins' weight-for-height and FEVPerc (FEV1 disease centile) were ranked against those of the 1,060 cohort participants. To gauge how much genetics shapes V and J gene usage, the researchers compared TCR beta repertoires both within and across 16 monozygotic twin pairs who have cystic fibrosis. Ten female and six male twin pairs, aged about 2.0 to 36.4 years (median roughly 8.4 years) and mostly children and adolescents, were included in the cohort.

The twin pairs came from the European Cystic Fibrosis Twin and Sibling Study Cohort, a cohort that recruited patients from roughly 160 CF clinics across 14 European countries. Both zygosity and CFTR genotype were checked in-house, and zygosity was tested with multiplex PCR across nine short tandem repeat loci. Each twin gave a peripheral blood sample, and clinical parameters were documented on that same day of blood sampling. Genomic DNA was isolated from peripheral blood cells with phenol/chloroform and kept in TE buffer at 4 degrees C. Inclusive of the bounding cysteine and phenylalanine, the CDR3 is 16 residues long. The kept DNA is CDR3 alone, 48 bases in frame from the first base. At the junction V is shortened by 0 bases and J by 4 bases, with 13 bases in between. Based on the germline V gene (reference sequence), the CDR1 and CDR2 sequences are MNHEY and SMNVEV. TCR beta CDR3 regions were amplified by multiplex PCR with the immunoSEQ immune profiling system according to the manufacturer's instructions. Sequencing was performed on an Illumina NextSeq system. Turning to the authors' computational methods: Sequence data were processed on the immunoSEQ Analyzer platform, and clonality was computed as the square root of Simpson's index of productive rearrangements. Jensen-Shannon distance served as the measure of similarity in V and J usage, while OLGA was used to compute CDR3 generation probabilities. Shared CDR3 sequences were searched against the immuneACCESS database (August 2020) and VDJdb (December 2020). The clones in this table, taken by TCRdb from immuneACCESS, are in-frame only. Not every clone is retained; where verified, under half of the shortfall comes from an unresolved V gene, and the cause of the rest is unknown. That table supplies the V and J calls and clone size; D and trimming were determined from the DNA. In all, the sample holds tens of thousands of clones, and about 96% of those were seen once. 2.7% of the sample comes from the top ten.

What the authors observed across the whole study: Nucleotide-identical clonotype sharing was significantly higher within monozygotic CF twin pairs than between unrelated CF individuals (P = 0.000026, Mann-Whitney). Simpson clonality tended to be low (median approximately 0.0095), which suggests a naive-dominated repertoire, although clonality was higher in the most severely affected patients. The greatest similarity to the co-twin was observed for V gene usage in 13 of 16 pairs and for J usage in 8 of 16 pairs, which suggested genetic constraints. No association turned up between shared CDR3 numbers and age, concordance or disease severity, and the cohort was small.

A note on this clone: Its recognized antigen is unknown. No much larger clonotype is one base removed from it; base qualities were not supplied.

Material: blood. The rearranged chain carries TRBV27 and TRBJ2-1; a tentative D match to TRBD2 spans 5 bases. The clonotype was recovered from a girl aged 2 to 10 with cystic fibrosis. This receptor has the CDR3 CASSLSRIRGYNEQFF. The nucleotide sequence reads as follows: TGTGCCAGCAGTTTATCACGGATACGAGGGTACAATGAGCAGTTCTTC.